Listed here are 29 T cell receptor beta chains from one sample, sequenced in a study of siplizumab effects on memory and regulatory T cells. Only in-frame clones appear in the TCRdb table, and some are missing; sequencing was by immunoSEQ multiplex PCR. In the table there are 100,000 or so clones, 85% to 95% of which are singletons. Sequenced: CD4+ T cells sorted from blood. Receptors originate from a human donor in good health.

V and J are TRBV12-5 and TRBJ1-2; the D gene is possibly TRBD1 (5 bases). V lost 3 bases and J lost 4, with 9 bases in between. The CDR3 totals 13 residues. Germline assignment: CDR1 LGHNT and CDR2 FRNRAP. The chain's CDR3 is CASGFQGAYGYTF. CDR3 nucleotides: TGTGCTAGTGGTTTTCAGGGAGCCTATGGCTACACCTTC.

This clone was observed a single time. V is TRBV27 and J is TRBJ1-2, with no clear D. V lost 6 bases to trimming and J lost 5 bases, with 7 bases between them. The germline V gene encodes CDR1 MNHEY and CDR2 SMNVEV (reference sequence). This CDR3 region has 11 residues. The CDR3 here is CASSFSYGYTF. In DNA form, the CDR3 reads TGTGCCAGCAGCTTCAGTTATGGCTACACCTTC.

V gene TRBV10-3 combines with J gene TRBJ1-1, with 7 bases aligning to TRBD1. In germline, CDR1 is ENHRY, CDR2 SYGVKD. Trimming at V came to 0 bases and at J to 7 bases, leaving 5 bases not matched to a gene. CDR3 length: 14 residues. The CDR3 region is CAISESRTGDEAFF. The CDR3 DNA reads TGTGCCATCAGTGAGTCTAGGACAGGCGATGAAGCTTTCTTT.

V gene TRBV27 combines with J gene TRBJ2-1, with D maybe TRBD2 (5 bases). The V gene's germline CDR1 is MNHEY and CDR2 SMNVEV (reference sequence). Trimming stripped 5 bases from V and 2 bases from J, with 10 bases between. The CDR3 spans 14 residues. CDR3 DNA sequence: TGTGCCAGCAGTCAAGAGCGGCCCTACAATGAGCAGTTCTTC. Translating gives CASSQERPYNEQFF.

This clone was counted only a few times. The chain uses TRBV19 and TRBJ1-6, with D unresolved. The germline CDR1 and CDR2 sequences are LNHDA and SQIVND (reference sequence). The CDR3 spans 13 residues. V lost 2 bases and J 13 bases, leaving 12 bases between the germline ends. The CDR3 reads CASSINAPSPLHF. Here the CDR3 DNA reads TGTGCCAGTAGTATAAACGCCCCAAGTCCCCTCCACTTT.

In DNA form, the CDR3 reads TGTGCCAGCAGCTCGAACATGAACACTGAAGCTTTCTTT. Encoded protein: CASSSNMNTEAFF. The chain employs TRBV14 and TRBJ1-1; the D is unclear. Germline CDR1 reads SGHDN; CDR2 reads FVKESK. This CDR3 contains 13 residues. Deletions cut 5 bases from V and 0 bases from J, with 7 bases between.

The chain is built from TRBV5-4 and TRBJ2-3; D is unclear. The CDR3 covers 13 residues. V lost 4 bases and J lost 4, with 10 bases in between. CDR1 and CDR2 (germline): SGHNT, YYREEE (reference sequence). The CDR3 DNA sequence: TGTGCCAGCAGCATTGAGAGGTCAGATACGCAGTATTTT. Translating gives CASSIERSDTQYF.

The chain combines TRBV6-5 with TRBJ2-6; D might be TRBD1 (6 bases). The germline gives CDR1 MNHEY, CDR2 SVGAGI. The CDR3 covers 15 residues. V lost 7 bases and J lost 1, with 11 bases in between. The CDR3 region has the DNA TGTGCCAGCACCAGGGGCCGTTCTGGGGCCAACGTCCTGACTTTC. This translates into CASTRGRSGANVLTF.

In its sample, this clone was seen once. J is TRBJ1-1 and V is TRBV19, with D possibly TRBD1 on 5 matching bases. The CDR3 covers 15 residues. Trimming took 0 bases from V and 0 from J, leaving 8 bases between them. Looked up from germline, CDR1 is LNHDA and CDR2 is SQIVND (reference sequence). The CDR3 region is CASSIEAGLNTEAFF. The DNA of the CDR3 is TGTGCCAGTAGTATAGAGGCAGGGCTGAACACTGAAGCTTTCTTT. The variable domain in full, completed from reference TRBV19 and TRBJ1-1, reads DGGITQSPKYLFRKEGQNVTLSCEQNLNHDAMYWYRQDPGQGLRLIYYSQIVNDFQKGDIAEGYSVSREKKESFPLTVTSAQKNPTAFYLCASSIEAGLNTEAFFGQGTRLTVV.

In DNA form, the CDR3 reads TGCAGCGTTGAGGGGGACACCGGGGTGGAGACCCAGTACTTC. It is translated as CSVEGDTGVETQYF. V usage is TRBV29-1 and J usage is TRBJ2-5, with TRBD1 as a possible D gene (6 bases). Trimming took off 3 bases at V and 5 bases at J, with 16 bases between the two ends. The CDR3 covers 14 residues. The germline V gene has CDR1 SQVTM and CDR2 ANQGSEA. The full variable domain, completed using reference TRBV29-1 and TRBJ2-5, is SAVISQKPSRDICQRGTSLTIQCQVDSQVTMMFWYRQQPGQSLTLIATANQGSEATYESGFVIDKFPISRPNLTFSTLTVSNMSPEDSSIYLCSVEGDTGVETQYFGPGTRLLVL.

This CDR3 reads CASSLSAAGELFF. In nucleotides, the CDR3 is TGCGCCAGCAGCTTGTCCGCCGCCGGGGAGCTGTTTTTT. The chain combines TRBV5-1 with TRBJ2-2; D unresolved. V was shortened by 1 base and J by 6 bases, with 7 bases between the two germline ends. The germline V gene has CDR1 SGHRS and CDR2 YFSETQ. The CDR3 length is 13 residues.

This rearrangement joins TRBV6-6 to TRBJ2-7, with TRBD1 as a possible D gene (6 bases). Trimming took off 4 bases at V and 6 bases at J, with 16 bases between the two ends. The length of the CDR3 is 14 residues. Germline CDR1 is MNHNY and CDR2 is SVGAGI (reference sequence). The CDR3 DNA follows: TGTGCCAGCAGTTCCACAGGGAGCCTGGGCGAGCAGTACTTC. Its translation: CASSSTGSLGEQYF.

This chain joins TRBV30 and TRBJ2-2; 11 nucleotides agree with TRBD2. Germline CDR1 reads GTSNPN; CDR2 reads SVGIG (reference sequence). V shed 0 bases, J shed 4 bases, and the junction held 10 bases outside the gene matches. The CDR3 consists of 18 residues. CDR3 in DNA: TGTGCCTGGAGTGTCCTAAAACTAGCGGGAGATGGCACCGGGGAGCTGTTTTTT. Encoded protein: CAWSVLKLAGDGTGELFF.

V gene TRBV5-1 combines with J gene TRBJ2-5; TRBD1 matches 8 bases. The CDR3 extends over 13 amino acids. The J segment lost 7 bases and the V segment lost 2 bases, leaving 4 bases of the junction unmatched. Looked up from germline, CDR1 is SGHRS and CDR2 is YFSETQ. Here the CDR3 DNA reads TGCGCCAGCAGCTTATCACAGGGGGGGACCCAGTACTTC. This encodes CASSLSQGGTQYF.

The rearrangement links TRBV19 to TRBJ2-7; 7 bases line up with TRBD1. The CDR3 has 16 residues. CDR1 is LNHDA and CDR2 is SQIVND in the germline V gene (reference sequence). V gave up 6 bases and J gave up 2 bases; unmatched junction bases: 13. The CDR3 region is CASSAPRTGTTYEQYF. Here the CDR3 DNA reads TGTGCCAGTAGCGCCCCCCGGACAGGAACTACCTACGAGCAGTACTTC.

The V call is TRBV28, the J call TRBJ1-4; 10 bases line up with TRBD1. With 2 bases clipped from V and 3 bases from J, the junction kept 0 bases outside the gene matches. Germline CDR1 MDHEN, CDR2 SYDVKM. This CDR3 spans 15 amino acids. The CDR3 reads CASSLGQGANEKLFF. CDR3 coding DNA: TGTGCCAGCAGTTTAGGACAGGGGGCTAATGAAAAACTGTTTTTT.

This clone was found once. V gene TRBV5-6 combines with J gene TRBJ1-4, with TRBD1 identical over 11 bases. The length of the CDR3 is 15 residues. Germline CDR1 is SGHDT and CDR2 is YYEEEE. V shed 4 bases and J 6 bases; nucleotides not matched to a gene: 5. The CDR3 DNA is TGTGCCAGCAGCCACAAGGGACAGGGGGATGAAAAACTGTTTTTT. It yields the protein CASSHKGQGDEKLFF.

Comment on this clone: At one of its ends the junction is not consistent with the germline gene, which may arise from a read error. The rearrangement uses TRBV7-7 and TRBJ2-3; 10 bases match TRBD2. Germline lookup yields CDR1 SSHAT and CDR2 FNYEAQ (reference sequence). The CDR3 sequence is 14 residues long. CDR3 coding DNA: TGTGCTAGCAGCGCTAGCGGGAGAACAGATACGCAGTATTTT. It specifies CASSASGRTDTQYF.

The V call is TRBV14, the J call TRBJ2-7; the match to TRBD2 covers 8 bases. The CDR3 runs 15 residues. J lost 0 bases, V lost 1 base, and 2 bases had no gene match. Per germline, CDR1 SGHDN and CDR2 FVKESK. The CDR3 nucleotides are TGTGCCAGCAGCCAAGTAGCGGGATCCTCCTACGAGCAGTACTTC. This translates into CASSQVAGSSYEQYF.

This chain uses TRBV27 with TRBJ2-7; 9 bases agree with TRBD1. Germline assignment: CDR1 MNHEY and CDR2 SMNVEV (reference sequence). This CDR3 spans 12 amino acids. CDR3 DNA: TGTACACTCCGGGACAGGGACTACGAGCAGTACTTC. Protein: CTLRDRDYEQYF.

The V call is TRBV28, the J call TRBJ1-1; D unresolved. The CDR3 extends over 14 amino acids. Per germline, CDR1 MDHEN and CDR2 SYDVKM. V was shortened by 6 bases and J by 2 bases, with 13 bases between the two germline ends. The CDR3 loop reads CASSSVGLNTEAFF. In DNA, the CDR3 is TGTGCCAGCAGCTCGGTAGGATTAAACACTGAAGCTTTCTTT.

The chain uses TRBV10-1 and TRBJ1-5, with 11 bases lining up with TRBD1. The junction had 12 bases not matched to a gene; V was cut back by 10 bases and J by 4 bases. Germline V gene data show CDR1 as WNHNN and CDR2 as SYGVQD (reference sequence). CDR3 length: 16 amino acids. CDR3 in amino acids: CAIGKYGQGANQPQHF. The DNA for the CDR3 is TGCGCCATCGGGAAGTACGGACAGGGGGCTAATCAGCCCCAGCATTTT.

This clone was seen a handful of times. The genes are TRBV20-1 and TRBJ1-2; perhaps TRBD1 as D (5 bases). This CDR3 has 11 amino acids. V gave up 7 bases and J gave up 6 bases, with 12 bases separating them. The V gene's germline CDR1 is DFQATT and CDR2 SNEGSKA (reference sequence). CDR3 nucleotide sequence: TGCAGTGGGGAGGGGACCGATGGCTACACCTTC. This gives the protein CSGEGTDGYTF.

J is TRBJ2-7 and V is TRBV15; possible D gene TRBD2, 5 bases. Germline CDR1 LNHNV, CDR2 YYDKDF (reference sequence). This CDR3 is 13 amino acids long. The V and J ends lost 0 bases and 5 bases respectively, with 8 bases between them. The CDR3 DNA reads TGTGCCACCAGCAGAGATAACGGGAACGAGCAGTACTTC. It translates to CATSRDNGNEQYF.

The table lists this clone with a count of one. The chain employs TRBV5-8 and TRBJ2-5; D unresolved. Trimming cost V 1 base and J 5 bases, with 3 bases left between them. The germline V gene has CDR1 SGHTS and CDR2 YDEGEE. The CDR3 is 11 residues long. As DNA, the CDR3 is TGTGCCAGCAGCTTGAGTGAGACCCAGTACTTC. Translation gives CASSLSETQYF.

As DNA, the CDR3 is TGTGCCAGCCGAGACGGGACAGGGGCGACTGAAGCTTTCTTT. Amino acid sequence: CASRDGTGATEAFF. The chain employs TRBV2 and TRBJ1-1; 10 nucleotides align to TRBD1. The V segment lost 8 bases and the J segment 5 bases; nucleotides outside the gene matches: 8. CDR1 is SNHLY, CDR2 FYNNEI, per germline. The CDR3 spans 14 residues. Full variable domain (remainder filled in from reference TRBV2 and TRBJ1-1): EPEVTQTPSHQVTQMGQEVILRCVPISNHLYFYWYRQILGQKVEFLVSFYNNEISEKSEIFDDQFSVERPDGSNFTLKIRSTKLEDSAMYFCASRDGTGATEAFFGQGTRLTVV.

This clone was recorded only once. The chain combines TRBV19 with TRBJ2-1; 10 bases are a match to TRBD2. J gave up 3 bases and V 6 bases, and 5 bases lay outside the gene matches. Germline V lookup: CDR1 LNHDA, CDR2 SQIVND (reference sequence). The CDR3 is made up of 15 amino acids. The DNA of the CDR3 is TGTGCCAGTAGCCGCCCTAGCGGGAGCTACAATGAGCAGTTCTTC. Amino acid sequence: CASSRPSGSYNEQFF.

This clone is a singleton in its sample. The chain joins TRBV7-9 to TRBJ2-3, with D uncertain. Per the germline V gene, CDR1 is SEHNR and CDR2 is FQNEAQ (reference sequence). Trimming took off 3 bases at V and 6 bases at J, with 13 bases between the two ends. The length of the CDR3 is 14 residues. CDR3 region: CASSFFSAGDTQYF. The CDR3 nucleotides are TGTGCCAGCAGCTTTTTCTCTGCCGGGGATACGCAGTATTTT.

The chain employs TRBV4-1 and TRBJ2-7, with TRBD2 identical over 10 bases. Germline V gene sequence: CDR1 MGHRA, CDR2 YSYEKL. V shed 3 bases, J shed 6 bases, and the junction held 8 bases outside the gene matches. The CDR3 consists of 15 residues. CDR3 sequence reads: CASSHQLLAGFEQYF. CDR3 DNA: TGCGCCAGCAGCCACCAGTTACTAGCGGGATTCGAGCAGTACTTC.